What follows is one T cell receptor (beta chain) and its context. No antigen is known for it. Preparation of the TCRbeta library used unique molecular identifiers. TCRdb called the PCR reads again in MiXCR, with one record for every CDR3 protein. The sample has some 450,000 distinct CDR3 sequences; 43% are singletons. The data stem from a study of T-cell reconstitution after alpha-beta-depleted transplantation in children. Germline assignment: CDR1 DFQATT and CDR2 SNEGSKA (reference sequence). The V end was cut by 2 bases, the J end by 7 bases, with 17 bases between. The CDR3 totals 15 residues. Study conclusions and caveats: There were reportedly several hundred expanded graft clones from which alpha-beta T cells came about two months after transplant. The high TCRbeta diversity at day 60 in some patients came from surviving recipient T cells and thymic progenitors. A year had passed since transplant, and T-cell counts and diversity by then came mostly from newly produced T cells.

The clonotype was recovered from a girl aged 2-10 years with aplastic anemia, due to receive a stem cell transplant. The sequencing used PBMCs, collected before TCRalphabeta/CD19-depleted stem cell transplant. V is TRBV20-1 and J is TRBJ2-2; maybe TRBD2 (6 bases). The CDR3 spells CSARRETPRGGELFF. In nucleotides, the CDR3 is TGCAGTGCTAGACGGGAGACCCCCCGAGGCGGGGAGCTGTTTTTT.